This TCR beta chain was obtained from a study of shared clonotypes between healthy human individuals. Study background: Donor ages ranged 18 to 49 years: a couple of women, a few men. The plates for each donor numbered three CD4 naive, three CD4 memory, two CD8 naive and one CD8 memory.

V gave up 5 bases and J gave up 2 bases, with 16 bases separating them. The CDR3 covers 15 residues. Germline lookup yields CDR1 SNHLY and CDR2 FYNNEI. Overall study findings and caveats: Non-shared clonotypes displayed generation probabilities falling below those of clonotypes present in all four donors. The sole specimen, blood, was sampled, and tissue repertoires likely differ.

CD45RO-negative, CCR7-selected cells formed the naive CD8 fraction, which excluded terminally differentiated effector memory CD45RA+ cells. Worth noting for this clone: Its target is unknown.

Only in-frame clones appear in the TCRdb table, and some are missing; sequencing was by immunoSEQ multiplex PCR. The sample shows approximately 1.9 million clones, 85% to 95% of them seen only once. V usage is TRBV2 and J usage is TRBJ2-7; D is perhaps TRBD1 (5 bases). The origin of this receptor is a man aged 18 to 30 in good health. Some clones in this sample may be carry-over from other donors' samples. Sequences were obtained from naive CD8+ T cells from PBMCs. CDR3 sequence (DNA): TGTGCCAGCAGTCGTCGATCCGACAGAACCTACGAGCAGTACTTC. Amino acid sequence: CASSRRSDRTYEQYF.